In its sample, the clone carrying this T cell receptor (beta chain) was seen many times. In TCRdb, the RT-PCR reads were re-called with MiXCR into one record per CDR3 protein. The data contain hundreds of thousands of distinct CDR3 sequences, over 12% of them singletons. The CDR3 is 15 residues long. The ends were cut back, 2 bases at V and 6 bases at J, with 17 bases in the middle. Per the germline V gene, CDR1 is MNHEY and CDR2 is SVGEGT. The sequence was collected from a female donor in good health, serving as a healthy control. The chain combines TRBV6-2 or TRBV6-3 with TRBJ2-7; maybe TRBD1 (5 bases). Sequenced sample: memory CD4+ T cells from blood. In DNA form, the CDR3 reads TGTGCCAGCAGTTACGAGAGAGCAGGGCAAGGCGAGCAGTACTTC. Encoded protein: CASSYERAGQGEQYF.